This entry is about one TCR beta chain. Sample-barcoded 5' priming and a J-beta primer mix drove a second PCR of roughly 7 to 11 cycles. TCRdb re-called the 5' RACE reads through MiXCR, storing one row per CDR3 protein. The table records 980,000 or so distinct CDR3 sequences, approximately 49% of them present only once. The record originates from a study of blood T cells in healthy people across ages. CDR1 MNHEY and CDR2 SVGAGI come from the germline V gene. The junction had 9 bases not matched to a gene; V was cut back by 5 bases and J by 5 bases. This CDR3 is 15 amino acids long. The sample comprised blood. The receptor comes from a man aged 30 to 39 in good health. V and J are TRBV6-5 and TRBJ2-5; TRBD2 matches at 9 bases. For the CDR3, the DNA is TGTGCCAGCAGTGAGGCCGGGACTAGCTCCGAGACCCAGTACTTC. It translates to CASSEAGTSSETQYF.